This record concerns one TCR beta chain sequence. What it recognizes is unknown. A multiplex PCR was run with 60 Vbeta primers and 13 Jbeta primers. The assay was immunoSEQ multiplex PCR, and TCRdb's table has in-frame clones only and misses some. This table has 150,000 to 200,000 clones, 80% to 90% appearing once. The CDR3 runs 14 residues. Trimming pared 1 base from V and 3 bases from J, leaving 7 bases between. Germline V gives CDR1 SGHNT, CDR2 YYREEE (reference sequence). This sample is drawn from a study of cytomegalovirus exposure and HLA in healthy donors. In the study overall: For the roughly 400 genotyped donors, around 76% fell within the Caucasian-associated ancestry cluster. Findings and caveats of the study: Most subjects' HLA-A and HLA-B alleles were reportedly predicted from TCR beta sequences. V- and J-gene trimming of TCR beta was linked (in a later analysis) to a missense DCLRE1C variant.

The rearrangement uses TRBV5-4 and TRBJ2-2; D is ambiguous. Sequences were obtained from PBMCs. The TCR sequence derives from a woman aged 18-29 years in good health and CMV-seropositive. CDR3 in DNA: TGTGCCAGCAGCTTGCTCCGAGACACCGGGGAGCTGTTTTTT. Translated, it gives CASSLLRDTGELFF.